Listed below are T cell receptor beta chains from one sample, sequenced in a study of shared clonotypes between healthy human individuals. The table came from immunoSEQ multiplex PCR; TCRdb's copy has only in-frame clones and leaves some out. Among approximately 2,000,000 clones listed, 93% were seen once. Sequencing was done on a sample of naive CD8+ T cells from PBMCs. The receptors come from a young man in good health. Some clones in this sample may be carry-over from other donors' samples. Both conserved end residues are part of each CDR3. Fields, in order: CDR3 protein, CDR3 DNA, clone size, J gene, V gene, D gene, CDR3 length. The D gene is left open where the match is weak. Rows give clone size only sometimes, using once, few, many, or a class for an expanded clone.

cdr3_aa: CASSLHGSSYEQYF; cdr3_nt: TGTGCCAGCAGCTTACATGGCAGCTCCTACGAGCAGTACTTC; clone_size: NA; j_call: TRBJ2-7; v_call: TRBV11-2; d_call: NA; cdr3_length: 14
cdr3_aa: CASSLGEPVTEAFF; cdr3_nt: TGTGCCAGCAGTTTAGGGGAACCTGTCACTGAAGCTTTCTTT; clone_size: NA; j_call: TRBJ1-1; v_call: TRBV27; d_call: NA; cdr3_length: 14
cdr3_aa: CASSLGLAGRLLDTQYF; cdr3_nt: TGTGCCAGCAGCTTAGGGCTAGCGGGAAGGTTGTTGGATACGCAGTATTTT; clone_size: NA; j_call: TRBJ2-3; v_call: TRBV13; d_call: TRBD2; cdr3_length: 17
cdr3_aa: CASSEALGPSAKETQYF; cdr3_nt: TGTGCCAGCAGTGAAGCGCTGGGACCTAGCGCTAAAGAGACCCAGTACTTC; clone_size: NA; j_call: TRBJ2-5; v_call: TRBV2; d_call: NA; cdr3_length: 17
cdr3_aa: CASNTFGVAGELFF; cdr3_nt: TGTGCCAGTAATACCTTCGGGGTGGCCGGGGAGCTGTTTTTT; clone_size: NA; j_call: TRBJ2-2; v_call: TRBV19; d_call: NA; cdr3_length: 14
cdr3_aa: CASATLPSYGYTF; cdr3_nt: TGTGCCAGCGCAACTCTCCCGAGCTATGGCTACACCTTC; clone_size: NA; j_call: TRBJ1-2; v_call: TRBV6-5; d_call: NA; cdr3_length: 13
cdr3_aa: CASSLVRGRALSHEQYF; cdr3_nt: TGCGCCAGCAGCTTGGTGAGAGGACGGGCACTAAGCCACGAGCAGTACTTC; clone_size: NA; j_call: TRBJ2-7; v_call: TRBV5-1; d_call: NA; cdr3_length: 17
cdr3_aa: CATSSARVGTLETQYF; cdr3_nt: TGTGCCACCAGCAGTGCTAGGGTGGGGACACTGGAGACCCAGTACTTC; clone_size: NA; j_call: TRBJ2-5; v_call: TRBV15; d_call: NA; cdr3_length: 16
cdr3_aa: CSTSGDLSTEAFF; cdr3_nt: TGCAGCACCTCAGGGGACTTGAGCACTGAAGCTTTCTTT; clone_size: NA; j_call: TRBJ1-1; v_call: TRBV29-1; d_call: NA; cdr3_length: 13
cdr3_aa: CASSLGLAGGPRRDTQYF; cdr3_nt: TGTGCCAGCAGCTTAGGGCTAGCGGGAGGGCCGCGTAGGGATACGCAGTATTTT; clone_size: NA; j_call: TRBJ2-3; v_call: TRBV13; d_call: TRBD2; cdr3_length: 18
cdr3_aa: CASSPDRGTYNEQFF; cdr3_nt: TGTGCCAGCAGCCCTGACCGGGGGACCTACAATGAGCAGTTCTTC; clone_size: once; j_call: TRBJ2-1; v_call: TRBV7-6; d_call: NA; cdr3_length: 15
cdr3_aa: CAISESGGTEAFF; cdr3_nt: TGTGCCATCAGTGAGTCGGGGGGCACTGAAGCTTTCTTT; clone_size: NA; j_call: TRBJ1-1; v_call: TRBV10-3; d_call: NA; cdr3_length: 13
cdr3_aa: CASSPPLGGIMNTEAFF; cdr3_nt: TGTGCCAGCAGCCCACCTCTGGGGGGCATAATGAACACTGAAGCTTTCTTT; clone_size: NA; j_call: TRBJ1-1; v_call: TRBV7-9; d_call: NA; cdr3_length: 17
cdr3_aa: CASKASGSKYNEQFF; cdr3_nt: TGTGCCAGCAAAGCTAGCGGGAGTAAGTACAATGAGCAGTTCTTC; clone_size: NA; j_call: TRBJ2-1; v_call: TRBV6-6; d_call: TRBD2; cdr3_length: 15
cdr3_aa: CASSPTSASYEQYF; cdr3_nt: TGTGCCAGCAGCCCCACTAGCGCGTCCTACGAGCAGTACTTC; clone_size: NA; j_call: TRBJ2-7; v_call: TRBV27; d_call: TRBD2; cdr3_length: 14
cdr3_aa: CASSLYGDNEQFF; cdr3_nt: TGTGCCAGCAGCTTATACGGAGACAATGAGCAGTTCTTC; clone_size: once; j_call: TRBJ2-1; v_call: TRBV11-2; d_call: NA; cdr3_length: 13
cdr3_aa: CASSLTGTRVQDTQYF; cdr3_nt: TGTGCCAGCAGCTTAACCGGGACTAGGGTTCAAGATACGCAGTATTTT; clone_size: NA; j_call: TRBJ2-3; v_call: TRBV11-1; d_call: TRBD2; cdr3_length: 16
cdr3_aa: CATSSGATYEQYF; cdr3_nt: TGTGCCACCAGTTCCGGGGCTACCTACGAGCAGTACTTC; clone_size: NA; j_call: TRBJ2-7; v_call: TRBV15; d_call: NA; cdr3_length: 13
cdr3_aa: CASSQRQGSIVVSSDTQYF; cdr3_nt: TGTGCCAGCAGCCAGCGACAGGGATCCATTGTTGTATCATCAGATACGCAGTATTTT; clone_size: NA; j_call: TRBJ2-3; v_call: TRBV7-9; d_call: TRBD1; cdr3_length: 19
cdr3_aa: CASSQKRGAGEQFF; cdr3_nt: TGTGCCAGCAGCCAAAAAAGGGGGGCGGGTGAGCAGTTCTTC; clone_size: NA; j_call: TRBJ2-1; v_call: TRBV4-2; d_call: NA; cdr3_length: 14
cdr3_aa: CAISEPDSNQPQHF; cdr3_nt: TGTGCCATCAGTGAGCCCGATAGCAATCAGCCCCAGCATTTT; clone_size: NA; j_call: TRBJ1-5; v_call: TRBV10-3; d_call: NA; cdr3_length: 14
cdr3_aa: CAIRLGGGHGYTF; cdr3_nt: TGTGCCATCCGGTTAGGGGGCGGGCATGGCTACACCTTC; clone_size: NA; j_call: TRBJ1-2; v_call: TRBV2; d_call: TRBD1; cdr3_length: 13
cdr3_aa: CASSSTSGEQFF; cdr3_nt: TGTGCCAGCAGCTCAACTAGCGGAGAGCAGTTCTTC; clone_size: NA; j_call: TRBJ2-1; v_call: TRBV9; d_call: TRBD2; cdr3_length: 12
cdr3_aa: CASSLNLGYEQYF; cdr3_nt: TGTGCCAGCAGCTTAAACTTGGGCTACGAGCAGTACTTC; clone_size: NA; j_call: TRBJ2-7; v_call: TRBV7-3; d_call: NA; cdr3_length: 13
cdr3_aa: CASSLKIGLAGGTGELFF; cdr3_nt: TGCGCCAGCAGCTTAAAGATTGGACTAGCGGGAGGAACCGGGGAGCTGTTTTTT; clone_size: NA; j_call: TRBJ2-2; v_call: TRBV5-1; d_call: TRBD2; cdr3_length: 18
cdr3_aa: CASSLGLAASYEQYF; cdr3_nt: TGTGCCAGCAGTTTAGGACTAGCGGCTTCCTACGAGCAGTACTTC; clone_size: NA; j_call: TRBJ2-7; v_call: TRBV27; d_call: TRBD2; cdr3_length: 15
cdr3_aa: CASSQSAGVVVSYEQYF; cdr3_nt: TGTGCCAGCAGCCAATCGGCGGGAGTGGTCGTCTCCTACGAGCAGTACTTC; clone_size: NA; j_call: TRBJ2-7; v_call: TRBV16; d_call: TRBD2; cdr3_length: 17